This T cell receptor (beta chain) came from a study of T cells after yellow fever vaccination. Study results and caveats: Overall, a small share of clonotypes was seen in both CD4 and CD8 compartments.

This CDR3 is 13 amino acids long. Between the trimmed V and J ends, which lost 2 bases and 2 bases, there was a span of 7 bases. Looked up from germline, CDR1 is SGHRS and CDR2 is YFSETQ. As TCR cDNA was made by 5'RACE template switching, a universal primer site and UMIs were added. MiXCR was run by TCRdb on the 5' RACE reads, yielding one entry per CDR3 protein. Among some 600,000 distinct CDR3 sequences, roughly a sixth were seen once, and the ten largest hold roughly 17%. In this sample, this clonotype turned up a few times. Its target is not known. The chain carries TRBV5-1 and TRBJ2-5, with D uncertain. The sample in question was PBMCs, obtained 5 days after the first yellow fever vaccination. The sequence was collected from a man younger than 30 who received the YFV17D yellow fever vaccine. The CDR3 region is CASSFGMQETQYF. In DNA, the CDR3 is TGCGCCAGCAGCTTTGGAATGCAAGAGACCCAGTACTTC.